This entry describes one T cell receptor (beta chain). Only one count was recorded for this clone. No antigen is known for it. Base qualities are not recorded, but no much larger clone differs from it by a single base. TCR beta CDR3 regions were amplified from genomic DNA with the immunoSEQ assay, a bias-controlled multiplex PCR using V- and J-specific primers. A second PCR step added a proprietary barcode and Illumina adapter sequences to the CDR3 amplicons. An Illumina MiSeq instrument was used to sequence the CDR3 libraries. Processing in the source paper ran as follows. Export and quality control were handled in immunoSEQ Analyzer 3.0, while downstream analyses relied on R Bioconductor and Immunarch. Only productive rearrangements in the normalized downsampled data set were used to calculate repertoire metrics. Clonotypes larger than 5 templates in the normalized cohort were defined as pathologically expanded. The Inverse Simpson Index was used to measure repertoire diversity. To capture all clonotypes, the CMV-specificity analyses were run on the non-normalized data set. What TCRdb holds here is the immuneACCESS table cut down to in-frame rearrangements. Part of the clones is not present; checked against another copy, under half of the missing clones reflect an unresolved V gene, and the others are unexplained. V and J calls and clone size are those listed in that table; D and trimming were worked out from the DNA. This sample lists about 16,000 clones; 80% to 90% were detected once. The ten largest make up approximately 4.5% of the sample.

Clipping removes 0 bases from V and 4 bases from J, with 5 as the unmatched junction base count. CDR1 and CDR2 were assigned from the germline V gene as SGDLS and YYNGEE. The CDR3 covers 16 residues, taking in both the cysteine and the phenylalanine. Only the CDR3 region is kept as DNA, spanning 48 bases read in frame from base 1. For TCR beta sequencing, blood samples came from the related transplant donors. Nuclei Lysis Solution was used to extract genomic DNA from fresh or cryopreserved unfractionated peripheral blood mononuclear cells. These data come from a study of T cell clonotyping in hematopoietic cell transplantation (TCRdb year 2021). Background for the entire study: A total of roughly 150 blood samples were collected in the study from a few dozen consecutive transplant recipients and their related donors. Patient recruitment ran from 2015 to early 2017, and follow-up continued until late 2020 or death.

Points the paper makes about the study in general: Inverse Simpson Index values from donors and from recipients before transplant predicted broader TCR repertoire diversity after transplant. The sample size was limited and the cells went unsorted, which meant the CD4 and CD8 repertoire contributions could not be told apart. Overlap with donor repertoires was found for only a small fraction of recipient repertoires, with over 95% found to appear de novo at the given depth. After transplant, TCR diversity in recipients dropped, and pathologically expanded clonotypes increased progressively from day 30 to day 180.

The receptor was isolated from a woman between 40 and 50 years old in good health. Some clones in this sample may be carry-over from other donors' samples. Sequencing was performed on peripheral blood mononuclear cells. The chain employs TRBV9 and TRBJ2-3, and 10 bases in between align with TRBD2. The CDR3 in this case is CASSVASGGIADTQYF. The base sequence is TGTGCCAGCAGCGTAGCTAGCGGGGGTATCGCAGATACGCAGTATTTT.